These T cell receptor beta chains were read from a single sample in a study of blood T cells in healthy people across ages. TCRdb reprocessed the 5' RACE reads with MiXCR, giving one entry per CDR3 protein. The sample carries some 1,500,000 distinct CDR3 sequences, approximately 43% recorded once. The sequenced material came from blood. The receptor source for this set is a woman younger than 30 in good health. Each CDR3 is given with its conserved first and last residue. Rows give clone size only sometimes, using once, few, many, or a class for an expanded clone.

V	size	CDR3
TRBV12-3/TRBV12-4	-	CASSYRDLYEQYF
TRBV29-1	-	CSVPSDLRAGANVLTF
TRBV20-1	-	CSVGQNSNQPQHF
TRBV7-3	few	CASSQAGTGTIWDTQYF
TRBV10-3	-	CAISDLPDNTEAFF
TRBV5-1	few	CASSVGHFYEQYF
TRBV29-1	-	CSVRRNEQFF
TRBV25-1	many	CASSDRAASTDTQYF
TRBV20-1	-	CSAILGTGELFF
TRBV4-1	-	CASSQDPSGWTGELFF
TRBV28	many	CASSLRYEQYF
TRBV20-1	-	CSARGRVASTDAQYF
TRBV24-1	-	CATSDHGIGELFF
TRBV20-1	few	CSASMSGSSYNEQFF
TRBV7-9	-	CASSLDIAGNYNEQFF
TRBV18	few	CASSPPGTGLINEQYF
TRBV15	few	CATSSRGDNKGLYYNEQFF
TRBV12-3/TRBV12-4	-	CASRPSPGQGAFGYTF
TRBV7-9	few	CASSLSTQYF
TRBV25-1	few	CATRRGDTQYF
TRBV24-1	-	CATSDSTRTQETQYF
TRBV7-9	-	CASSSPRPVEDEQFF
TRBV4-2	few	CASSLSGGVGNEQFF
TRBV20-1	-	CSATPQGRGNQPQHF
TRBV12-3/TRBV12-4	once	CASRAREEDEQYF
TRBV4-1	-	CASTPDRVTDTQYF
TRBV4-3	-	CASSQWTSGRIEQYF
TRBV27	few	CASSPGALGWDTQYF
TRBV11-2	-	CASGTGTSPYNGQFF
TRBV3-1	few	CASTRLAGGRAYNEQFF
TRBV4-2	-	CASSQGGHPEPDTQYF
TRBV6-5	-	CASSYFSGSMAGTGELFF
TRBV19	-	CASSIYGGGVQMNNEQFF
TRBV3-1	-	CASSQDLWSGGAVEQFF
TRBV9	-	CASSVVVAGDTGELFF
TRBV4-3	-	CASSQDINRQETQYF
TRBV4-1	few	CASSQTNSLATQFF
TRBV6-5	-	CASSFFDGANYGYTF
TRBV15	few	CATSRMTDVGNQPQHF
TRBV4-3	-	CASSHSVDNTEAFF
TRBV4-2	few	CASSPRDADYNEQFF
TRBV6-1	-	CASSELDQLLFF
TRBV4-3	-	CASSQLTSGFSDEQYF
TRBV6-2/TRBV6-3	-	CASSYRTATGELFF
TRBV20-1	few	CSAPGVGASYEQYF
TRBV7-9	-	CASSPRYDNYGYTF
TRBV3-1	-	CASSPVSSGYNEQYF
TRBV15	-	CATSRGTGGAVYGYTF
TRBV6-2/TRBV6-3	-	CASTGPSAYNEQFF
TRBV6-5	-	CASSWRLAGGPNTGELFF
TRBV9	-	CASSVAGVGFDEQFF
TRBV15	-	CATSRDSLSYEQYF
TRBV11-2	many	CASSLGGLADTQYF
TRBV7-9	few	CASSLGPGATF
TRBV4-1	few	CASSQSRYNEQFF
TRBV29-1	-	CSVSLGLAGDGELFF
TRBV15	-	CATSSTTGELFF